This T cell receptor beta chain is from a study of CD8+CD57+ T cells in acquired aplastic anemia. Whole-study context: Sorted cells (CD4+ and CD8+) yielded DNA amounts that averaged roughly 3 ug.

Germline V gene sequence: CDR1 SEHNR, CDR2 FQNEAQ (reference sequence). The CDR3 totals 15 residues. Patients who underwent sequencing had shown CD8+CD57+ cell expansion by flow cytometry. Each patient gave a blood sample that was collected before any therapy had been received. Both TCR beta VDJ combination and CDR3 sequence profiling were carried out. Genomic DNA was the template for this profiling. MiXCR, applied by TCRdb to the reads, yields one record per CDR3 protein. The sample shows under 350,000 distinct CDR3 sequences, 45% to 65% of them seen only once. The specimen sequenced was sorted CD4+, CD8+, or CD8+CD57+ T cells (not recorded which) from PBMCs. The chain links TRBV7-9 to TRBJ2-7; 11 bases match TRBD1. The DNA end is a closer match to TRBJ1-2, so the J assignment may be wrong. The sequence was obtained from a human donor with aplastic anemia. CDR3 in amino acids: CASSRGQGARDGYTF. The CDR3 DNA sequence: TGTGCCAGCAGCCGAGGACAGGGGGCGCGAGACGGCTACACCTTC.